Included here is one TCR beta chain sequence, with context. The antigen is not known. The protocol was immunoSEQ multiplex PCR, while the TCRdb copy is restricted to in-frame clones and leaves out a portion. In the table there are under 600,000 clones, almost 97% of which are singletons. This entry belongs to a study of shared clonotypes between healthy human individuals. Notes on the study in general: Non-shared clonotypes were found to have lower generation probabilities than the clonotypes that were shared by all four of the sorted-subset donors.

The TCR sequence derives from a woman aged 25 to 39 in good health. The specimen was naive CD4+ T cells sorted from blood. Sample subset: CD45RA+ positively selected.

CDR3 coding DNA: TGTGCCATCAGTCGCAACCCGGGACAGGGGTACCAAGAGACCCAGTACTTC. Its translation is CAISRNPGQGYQETQYF. The V call is TRBV10-3, the J call TRBJ2-5; 10 nucleotides line up with TRBD1. The CDR3 extends over 17 amino acids. The germline V gene has CDR1 ENHRY and CDR2 SYGVKD. Losses at the gene ends were 5 bases for V and 0 bases for J; bases not matched to a gene: 9.